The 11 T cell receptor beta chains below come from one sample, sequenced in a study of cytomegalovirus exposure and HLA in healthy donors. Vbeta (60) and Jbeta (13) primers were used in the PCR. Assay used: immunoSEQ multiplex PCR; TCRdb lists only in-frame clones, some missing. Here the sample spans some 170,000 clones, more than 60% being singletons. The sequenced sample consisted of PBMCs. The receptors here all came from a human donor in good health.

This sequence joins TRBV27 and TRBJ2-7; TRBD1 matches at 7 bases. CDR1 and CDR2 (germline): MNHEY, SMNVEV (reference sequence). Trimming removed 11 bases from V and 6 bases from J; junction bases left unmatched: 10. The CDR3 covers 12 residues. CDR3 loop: CAVRDSASEQYF. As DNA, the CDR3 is TGTGCCGTGAGGGACAGCGCCAGCGAGCAGTACTTC.

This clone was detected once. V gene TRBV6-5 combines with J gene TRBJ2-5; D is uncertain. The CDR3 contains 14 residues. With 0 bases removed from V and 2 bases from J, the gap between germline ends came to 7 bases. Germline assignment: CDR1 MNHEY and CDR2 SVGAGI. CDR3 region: CASSYSNRQETQYF. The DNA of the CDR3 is TGTGCCAGCAGTTACTCGAACAGACAAGAGACCCAGTACTTC.

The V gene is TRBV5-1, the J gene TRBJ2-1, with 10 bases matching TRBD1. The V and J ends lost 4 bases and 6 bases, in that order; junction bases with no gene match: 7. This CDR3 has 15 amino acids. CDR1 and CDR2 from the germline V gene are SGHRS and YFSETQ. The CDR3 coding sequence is TGCGCCAGCAGCCCGGGGACAGGGGCGATCAATGAGCAGTTCTTC. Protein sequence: CASSPGTGAINEQFF.

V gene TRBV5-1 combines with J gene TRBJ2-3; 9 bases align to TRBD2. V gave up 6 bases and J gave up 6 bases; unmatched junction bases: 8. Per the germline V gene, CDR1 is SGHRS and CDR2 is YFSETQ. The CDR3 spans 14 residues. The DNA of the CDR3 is TGCGCCAGCACGACTAGCGGACTCCGGGATACGCAGTATTTT. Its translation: CASTTSGLRDTQYF.

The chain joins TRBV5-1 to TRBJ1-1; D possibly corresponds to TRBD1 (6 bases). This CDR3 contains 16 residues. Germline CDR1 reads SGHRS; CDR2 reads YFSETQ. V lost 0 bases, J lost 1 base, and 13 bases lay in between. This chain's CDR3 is CASSLGLTGTNTEAFF. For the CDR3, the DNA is TGCGCCAGCAGCTTGGGGCTGACAGGCACGAACACTGAAGCTTTCTTT.

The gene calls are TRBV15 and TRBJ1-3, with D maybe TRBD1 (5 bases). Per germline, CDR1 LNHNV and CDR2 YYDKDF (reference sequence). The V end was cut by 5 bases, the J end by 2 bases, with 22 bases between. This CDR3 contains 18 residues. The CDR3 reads CATSGRGEGNIPGNTIYF. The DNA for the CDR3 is TGTGCCACCAGCGGGCGGGGGGAGGGAAATATTCCTGGAAACACCATATATTTT.

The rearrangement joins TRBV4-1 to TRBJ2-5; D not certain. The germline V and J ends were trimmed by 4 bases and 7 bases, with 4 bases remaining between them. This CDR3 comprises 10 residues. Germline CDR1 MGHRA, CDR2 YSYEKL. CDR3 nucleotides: TGCGCCAGCAGCCCTTGGACCCAGTACTTC. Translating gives CASSPWTQYF.

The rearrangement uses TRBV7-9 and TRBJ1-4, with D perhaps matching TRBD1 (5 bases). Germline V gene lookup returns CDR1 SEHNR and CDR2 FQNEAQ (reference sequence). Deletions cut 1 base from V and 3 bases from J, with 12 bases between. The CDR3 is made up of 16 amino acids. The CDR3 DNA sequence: TGTGCCAGCAGCTTAGGAGGCGGGACGGCTAATGAAAAACTGTTTTTT. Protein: CASSLGGGTANEKLFF.

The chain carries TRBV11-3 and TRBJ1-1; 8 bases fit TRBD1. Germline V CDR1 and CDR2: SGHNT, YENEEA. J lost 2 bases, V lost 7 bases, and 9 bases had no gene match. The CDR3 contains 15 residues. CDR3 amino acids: CASKNTDRGNTEAFF. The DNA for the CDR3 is TGTGCCAGCAAAAATACAGACAGGGGCAACACTGAAGCTTTCTTT.

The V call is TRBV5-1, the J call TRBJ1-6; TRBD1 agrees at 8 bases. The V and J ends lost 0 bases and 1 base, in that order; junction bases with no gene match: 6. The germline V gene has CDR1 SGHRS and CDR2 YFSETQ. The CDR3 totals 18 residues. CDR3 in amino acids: CASSLAGTGRSYNSPLHF. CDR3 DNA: TGCGCCAGCAGCTTGGCCGGGACAGGAAGGTCCTATAATTCACCCCTCCACTTT.

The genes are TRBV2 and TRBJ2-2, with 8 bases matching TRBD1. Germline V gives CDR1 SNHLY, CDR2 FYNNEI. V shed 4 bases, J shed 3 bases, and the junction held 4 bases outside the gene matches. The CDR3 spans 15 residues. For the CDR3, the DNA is TGTGCCAGCAGTGTCCAGGGGGCGGACACCGGGGAGCTGTTTTTT. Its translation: CASSVQGADTGELFF.